This T cell receptor beta chain was found in a study of blood T cell repertoires in COVID-19. Across the whole study: There were acute and convalescent COVID-19 samples, and they came from the United States, Italy and Spain. Nucleic acid was either cDNA or gDNA, and it came from T cells, B-cell-depleted T cells, or PBMCs.

Methods used by the authors: Reference gene primer amplification gave estimated nucleated cell counts. Measured with immunoSEQ multiplex PCR; TCRdb has only the in-frame clones, and not every one. That table gives V, J and clone size, and the DNA gave D and trimming. This table has about 400,000 clones, around nine tenths appearing once. The TCR originated in a human donor in a cohort sampled during active COVID-19. The sequencing sample was made of peripheral blood.

The CDR3 nucleotides read TGTGCCAGCAGCGAAGACAGGGGGAACTCCTACAATGAGCAGTTCTTC. It codes for CASSEDRGNSYNEQFF. The chain joins TRBV7-3 to TRBJ2-1, with 9 bases fitting TRBD1. With V trimmed by 5 bases and J by 0 bases, 5 bases remained unmatched. There are 16 residues in the CDR3. Germline CDR1 SGHTA, CDR2 FQGTGA.